Following are 11 T cell receptor beta chains from one sample sequenced in a study of T cells after yellow fever vaccination. From the 5' RACE reads, TCRdb called clonotypes with MiXCR, one entry per CDR3 protein. The sample has just under 600,000 distinct CDR3 sequences; 13% are singletons. This specimen consisted of PBMCs, obtained on the day of the yellow fever booster vaccination. These receptors all stem from a young man who received the YFV17D yellow fever vaccine.

This clonotype was found many times. In nucleotides, the CDR3 is TGTGCCAGCAGCCCATGGGGCTCTCAGAACACCGGGGAGCTGTTTTTT. Protein: CASSPWGSQNTGELFF. The chain is built from TRBV9 and TRBJ2-2; maybe TRBD1 (5 bases). The germline V and J ends were trimmed by 4 bases and 1 base, with 14 bases remaining between them. Germline loops: CDR1 SGDLS, CDR2 YYNGEE. The CDR3 runs to 16 residues.

DNA for the CDR3: TGCAGTGCTAGGACCCCGGGGGGGCGCTGGGAGACCCAGTACTTC. Its translation is CSARTPGGRWETQYF. The gene calls are TRBV20-1 and TRBJ2-5; 8 bases agree with TRBD2. Germline V gene lookup returns CDR1 DFQATT and CDR2 SNEGSKA (reference sequence). This CDR3 is 15 amino acids long. V trimming: 3 bases; J trimming: 5 bases; junction bases outside the gene matches: 11.

This clonotype has only a few counts. The J gene is TRBJ2-7, the V gene TRBV5-1, with 7 bases that match TRBD2. V lost 5 bases to trimming and J lost 5 bases; unmatched junction nucleotides: 13. This CDR3 is built from 15 residues. The germline V gene encodes CDR1 SGHRS and CDR2 YFSETQ. In nucleotides, the CDR3 is TGCGCCAGCAGGTTAATCGCGGGAGCGACCCACGAGCAGTACTTC. The encoded protein is CASRLIAGATHEQYF.

This clonotype was seen more than once but under ten times. The chain employs TRBV20-1 and TRBJ2-1; TRBD2 matches at 7 bases. This CDR3 region has 14 residues. Per the germline V gene, CDR1 is DFQATT and CDR2 is SNEGSKA (reference sequence). The V segment lost 3 bases and the J segment 5 bases; nucleotides outside the gene matches: 7. CDR3 protein: CSASLAEWNNEQFF. In nucleotides, the CDR3 is TGCAGTGCTAGTCTAGCGGAATGGAACAATGAGCAGTTCTTC.

The V call is TRBV7-2, the J call TRBJ1-1; a weak D match, TRBD1 (5 bases). The CDR3 sequence is 13 residues long. Per germline, CDR1 SGHTA and CDR2 FQGNSA. With 1 base removed from V and 10 bases from J, the gap between germline ends came to 13 bases. DNA of the CDR3: TGTGCCAGCAGCTTAGGCCGAGCAAGGGGAGCTTTCTTT. It specifies CASSLGRARGAFF.

This clonotype was picked up a small number of times. The chain has TRBV6-5 and TRBJ1-2; no definite D call. CDR1 MNHEY and CDR2 SVGAGI come from the germline V gene. The CDR3 contains 11 residues. Trimming took off 6 bases at V and 4 bases at J, with 6 bases between the two ends. CDR3 residues: CASRTTYGYTF. The CDR3 region has the DNA TGTGCCAGCAGGACGACCTATGGCTACACCTTC.

A few counts support this clonotype. The V call is TRBV5-1, the J call TRBJ2-5; D possibly corresponds to TRBD1 (6 bases). Trimming left V 4 bases short and J 3 bases short, with 16 bases between. Germline V lookup: CDR1 SGHRS, CDR2 YFSETQ. The CDR3 sequence is 15 residues long. The CDR3 reads CASSTQGTPEETQYF. CDR3 bases: TGCGCCAGCAGCACCCAGGGGACCCCGGAAGAGACCCAGTACTTC.

This clonotype was counted a few times. The chain recombines TRBV4-3 with TRBJ2-5; 7 nucleotides match TRBD2. From germline, CDR1 is LGHNA and CDR2 YSLEER. Trimming at V came to 1 base and at J to 1 base, leaving 12 bases not matched to a gene. The CDR3 sequence is 18 residues long. CDR3 region: CASSQGKRDSHAQETQYF. The CDR3 DNA reads TGCGCCAGCAGCCAAGGGAAGCGGGACTCGCACGCCCAAGAGACCCAGTACTTC.

In its sample, this clonotype was seen a few times. This chain connects TRBV2 to TRBJ2-1; D is possibly TRBD2 (5 bases). V was cut by 6 bases and J by 4 bases, with 13 bases left in between. This CDR3 region has 14 residues. Per germline, CDR1 SNHLY and CDR2 FYNNEI. Here the CDR3 DNA reads TGTGCCAGCAGGCTGGTAGGGAGTTACAATGAGCAGTTCTTC. It yields the protein CASRLVGSYNEQFF.

The V and J genes are TRBV20-1 and TRBJ2-7, with D unresolved. V gave up 0 bases and J gave up 6 bases, with 18 bases separating them. Looked up from germline, CDR1 is DFQATT and CDR2 is SNEGSKA (reference sequence). The CDR3 runs to 15 residues. The DNA for the CDR3 is TGCAGTGCTAGAGATCATCACGGGTTGACCGTCGAGCAGTACTTC. Translation: CSARDHHGLTVEQYF.

The sample holds many counts of this clonotype. V usage is TRBV5-5 and J usage is TRBJ1-1, with 7 bases identical to TRBD1. The germline CDR1 and CDR2 sequences are SGHKS and YYEKEE (reference sequence). V lost 1 base and J lost 1; bases outside the gene matches: 1. The CDR3 is made up of 14 amino acids. CDR3 protein: CASSLTGENTEAFF. The CDR3 region has the DNA TGTGCCAGCAGCTTGACAGGGGAGAACACTGAAGCTTTCTTT.